The 9 T cell receptor beta chains presented below share a single source sample, sequenced in a study of blood T cell repertoires in COVID-19. The data were produced by immunoSEQ multiplex PCR, yet TCRdb's version contains in-frame clones alone and is incomplete. The table includes about 110,000 clones, 84% detected once. Material: peripheral blood. All receptors come from a woman of 80 years or more with active or convalescent COVID-19.

The chain combines TRBV18 with TRBJ2-7; TRBD1 matches 8 bases. This CDR3 is 13 amino acids long. Germline values: CDR1 KGHSH, CDR2 LQKENI. The junction had 4 bases not matched to a gene; V was cut back by 5 bases and J by 4 bases. Written as DNA, the CDR3 is TGTGCCAGCTCAGGGACAGGTGATTACGAGCAGTACTTC. Translation gives CASSGTGDYEQYF.

This chain uses TRBV7-9 with TRBJ1-2, with 7 bases aligning to TRBD1. V trimming: 5 bases; J trimming: 4 bases; junction bases outside the gene matches: 10. The germline CDR1 and CDR2 sequences are SEHNR and FQNEAQ (reference sequence). The CDR3 runs to 15 residues. For the CDR3, the DNA is TGTGCCAGCAGCCCCCACAGGGGCGGACTCTATGGCTACACCTTC. Amino acid sequence: CASSPHRGGLYGYTF.

The chain links TRBV28 to TRBJ1-1; 10 bases match TRBD1. V trimming: 4 bases; J trimming: 11 bases; junction bases outside the gene matches: 13. Germline CDR1 and CDR2: MDHEN and SYDVKM. The CDR3 is made up of 15 amino acids. Written as DNA, the CDR3 is TGTGCCAGCAGTTCTCCCGGAGACAGGGGGCGCGTGGCTTTCTTT. It is translated as CASSSPGDRGRVAFF. Supplemented by reference TRBV28 and TRBJ1-1, the full variable domain reads DVKVTQSSRYLVKRTGEKVFLECVQDMDHENMFWYRQDPGLGLRLIYFSYDVKMKEKGDIPEGYSVSREKKERFSLILESASTNQTSMYLCASSSPGDRGRVAFFGQGTRLTVV.

The chain links TRBV28 to TRBJ1-2; unclear D gene. Germline V CDR1 and CDR2: MDHEN, SYDVKM. V lost 4 bases and J lost 0, with 6 bases in between. The CDR3 loop spans 13 amino acids. The CDR3 protein is CASSYRANYGYTF. CDR3 coding DNA: TGTGCCAGCAGTTACAGAGCTAACTATGGCTACACCTTC.

The V and J genes are TRBV28 and TRBJ2-1, with 12 positions matching TRBD2. This CDR3 comprises 16 residues. V was pared by 4 bases and J by 4 bases, with 5 bases of the junction left unmatched. The germline V gene encodes CDR1 MDHEN and CDR2 SYDVKM. The CDR3 bases are TGTGCCAGCAGTTCCCCCGGGACTAGCGGGTACAATGAGCAGTTCTTC. It codes for CASSSPGTSGYNEQFF.

CDR3 loop: CASSGGAKTEAFF. CDR3 coding DNA: TGTGCCAGCAGTGGGGGGGCGAAGACTGAAGCTTTCTTT. The rearrangement uses TRBV6-6 and TRBJ1-1; D may be TRBD1 (6 bases). Germline CDR1 is MNHNY and CDR2 is SVGAGI (reference sequence). Trimming removed 5 bases from V and 5 bases from J, with 12 bases in between. The CDR3 extends over 13 amino acids.

This chain uses TRBV7-2 with TRBJ1-4, with TRBD1 matching over 11 bases. CDR1 SGHTA and CDR2 FQGNSA come from the germline V gene. This CDR3 has 16 amino acids. V gave up 2 bases and J gave up 8 bases; unmatched junction bases: 7. CDR3 amino acids: CASSLSGQGGREKLFF. CDR3 DNA sequence: TGTGCCAGCAGCTTATCGGGACAGGGGGGCAGGGAAAAACTGTTTTTT.

This clone was counted only a few times. CDR3 amino acids: CASSNRGVNTEAFF. CDR3 nucleotide sequence: TGTGCCAGCAGCAACAGGGGGGTGAACACTGAAGCTTTCTTT. V usage is TRBV5-6 and J usage is TRBJ1-1; 8 nucleotides line up with TRBD1. Germline values: CDR1 SGHDT, CDR2 YYEEEE. V lost 4 bases and J lost 0; bases outside the gene matches: 2. The CDR3 sequence is 14 residues long.

CDR3 sequence (DNA): TGTGCCAGCAGTTTGCTCCTAGGACTAGCGGGGGCAGATACGCAGTATTTT. As protein: CASSLLLGLAGADTQYF. The chain couples TRBV28 to TRBJ2-3; 13 nucleotides line up with TRBD2. V was pared by 3 bases and J by 4 bases, with 7 bases of the junction left unmatched. Germline CDR1 and CDR2: MDHEN and SYDVKM. This CDR3 has 17 amino acids. Looking up the rest from reference TRBV28 and TRBJ2-3 gives the full variable domain: DVKVTQSSRYLVKRTGEKVFLECVQDMDHENMFWYRQDPGLGLRLIYFSYDVKMKEKGDIPEGYSVSREKKERFSLILESASTNQTSMYLCASSLLLGLAGADTQYFGPGTRLTVL.